Presented here are 24 T cell receptor beta chains from one specimen sequenced in a study of cytomegalovirus exposure and HLA in healthy donors. The study ran its PCR with 60 Vbeta and 13 Jbeta primers. Measured with immunoSEQ multiplex PCR; TCRdb has only the in-frame clones, and not every one. The table shows 100,000 to 150,000 clones, with roughly 82% occurring only once. The specimen sequenced was PBMCs. The receptors originated from a man in his fifties in good health and CMV-seronegative.

This rearrangement joins TRBV11-3 to TRBJ1-1, with 7 bases lining up with TRBD1. The length of the CDR3 is 13 residues. Germline CDR1 reads SGHNT; CDR2 reads YENEEA. Germline trimming cut 2 bases from V and 8 bases from J; bases unmatched to any gene: 5. The CDR3 nucleotides read TGTGCCAGCAGCTTACAGGGGGGTGACGAAGCTTTCTTT. Amino acid sequence: CASSLQGGDEAFF.

This rearrangement joins TRBV19 to TRBJ1-1; 7 bases agree with TRBD1. The germline V gene encodes CDR1 LNHDA and CDR2 SQIVND (reference sequence). After removal of 4 bases from V and 11 bases from J, the junction contained 7 bases not matched to a gene. This CDR3 comprises 12 residues. As DNA, the CDR3 is TGTGCCAGTAGTACTGACAGGGTAGGGGCTTTCTTT. Residues: CASSTDRVGAFF.

A note on this clone: This same CDR3 is encoded by further DNA sequences in the sample. The genes are TRBV5-1 and TRBJ2-2, with 8 positions matching TRBD1. Germline V gives CDR1 SGHRS, CDR2 YFSETQ. Trimming removed 2 bases from V and 1 base from J; junction bases left unmatched: 1. This CDR3 is 15 amino acids long. The CDR3 bases are TGCGCCAGCAGCTTTGGACAGGGGAACACCGGGGAGCTGTTTTTT. It codes for CASSFGQGNTGELFF. The full variable domain, with the rest looked up from reference TRBV5-1 and TRBJ2-2, is KAGVTQTPRYLIKTRGQQVTLSCSPISGHRSVSWYQQTPGQGLQFLFEYFSETQRNKGNFPGRFSGRQFSNSRSEMNVSTLELGDSALYLCASSFGQGNTGELFFGEGSRLTVL.

The V and J genes are TRBV4-1 and TRBJ1-2; D gene ambiguous. CDR1 and CDR2 from the germline V gene are MGHRA and YSYEKL. The V gene lost 4 bases and the J gene lost 1 base, with 13 bases spanning the gap. The length of the CDR3 is 15 residues. This chain's CDR3 is CASSRTEKFNYGYTF. As DNA, the CDR3 is TGCGCCAGCAGCCGTACAGAAAAGTTTAACTATGGCTACACCTTC.

The V gene is TRBV7-2, the J gene TRBJ2-2, with D perhaps matching TRBD2 (6 bases). CDR1 is SGHTA and CDR2 is FQGNSA in the germline V gene. The V and J ends lost 8 bases and 5 bases respectively, with 12 bases between them. This CDR3 has 13 residues. The CDR3 bases are TGTGCCAGCGGTGGAGGGGTGACCGGGGAGCTGTTTTTT. It specifies CASGGGVTGELFF.

The chain recombines TRBV7-2 with TRBJ2-2, with D possibly matching TRBD1 (6 bases). The CDR3 consists of 17 residues. Between the trimmed V and J ends, which lost 5 bases and 4 bases, there was a span of 20 bases. The germline CDR1 and CDR2 sequences are SGHTA and FQGNSA. DNA of the CDR3: TGTGCCAGCAGCAAAGGGGGACCCTCGAGGGGCACCGGGGAGCTGTTTTTT. It encodes CASSKGGPSRGTGELFF.

In its sample, this clone was seen once. The genes are TRBV25-1 and TRBJ1-5; tentative D call: TRBD1 (5 bases). V was trimmed by 3 bases and J by 3 bases, leaving 15 bases between them. CDR3 size: 16 residues. Germline V gene lookup returns CDR1 MGHDK and CDR2 SYGVNS. The CDR3 coding sequence is TGTGCCAGCAGTGATAATAGGGGCAGAGTCAATCAGCCCCAGCATTTT. Its translation: CASSDNRGRVNQPQHF. Filled out from reference TRBV25-1 and TRBJ1-5, the complete variable domain reads EADIYQTPRYLVIGTGKKITLECSQTMGHDKMYWYQQDPGMELHLIHYSYGVNSTEKGDLSSESTVSRIRTEHFPLTLESARPSHTSQYLCASSDNRGRVNQPQHFGDGTRLSIL.

The sample holds one count of this clone. This chain links TRBV19 with TRBJ2-7, with TRBD2 as a possible D gene (5 bases). The germline V gene encodes CDR1 LNHDA and CDR2 SQIVND (reference sequence). This CDR3 region has 14 residues. V lost 5 bases, J lost 4 bases, and 15 bases lay in between. The CDR3 spells CASSQTSSGYEQYF. CDR3 DNA: TGTGCCAGTAGTCAAACCTCTTCGGGGTACGAGCAGTACTTC. Full variable domain (rest looked up from reference TRBV19 and TRBJ2-7): DGGITQSPKYLFRKEGQNVTLSCEQNLNHDAMYWYRQDPGQGLRLIYYSQIVNDFQKGDIAEGYSVSREKKESFPLTVTSAQKNPTAFYLCASSQTSSGYEQYFGPGTRLTVT.

V gene TRBV10-3 combines with J gene TRBJ2-7, with a possible D match to TRBD2 (6 bases). Looked up from germline, CDR1 is ENHRY and CDR2 is SYGVKD. The CDR3 spans 13 residues. V gave up 5 bases and J gave up 2 bases, with 10 bases separating them. The CDR3 is CAISPGGPYEQYF. The CDR3 bases are TGTGCCATCAGTCCCGGGGGACCCTACGAGCAGTACTTC.

The rearrangement joins TRBV7-2 to TRBJ1-1; D is undetermined. CDR1 and CDR2 (germline): SGHTA, FQGNSA. Trimming pared 1 base from V and 8 bases from J, leaving 8 bases between. The CDR3 runs to 12 residues. The CDR3 region has the DNA TGTGCCAGCAGCTTAGTACAGACAGAAGCTTTCTTT. Protein: CASSLVQTEAFF.

This sequence joins TRBV29-1 and TRBJ2-5; 15 nucleotides align to TRBD2. The last part of the DNA fits TRBJ2-7 better; the J call may be wrong. CDR3 size: 18 residues. Germline V gene lookup returns CDR1 SQVTM and CDR2 ANQGSEA. The CDR3 nucleotides read TGCAGCGTAGCCGGGACTAGCGGGGGGACCCCGGCCCTTCGCGAGCAGTACTTC. Protein sequence: CSVAGTSGGTPALREQYF.

The chain links TRBV2 to TRBJ2-2; D possibly corresponds to TRBD1 (5 bases). This CDR3 region has 14 residues. CDR1 and CDR2 (germline): SNHLY, FYNNEI. Trimming shortened V by 7 bases and J by 4 bases, and 13 bases separated the two germline ends. CDR3 in DNA: TGTGCCAGCAATAGGCAGGGTGGCACCGGGGAGCTGTTTTTT. Protein sequence: CASNRQGGTGELFF.

As for this clone: Relative to the germline gene, one junction end is altered; a read error may explain this. The V and J genes are TRBV10-3 and TRBJ1-3; D is unresolved. Germline CDR1 ENHRY, CDR2 SYGVKD. The CDR3 extends over 13 amino acids. The CDR3 DNA reads as TGTGCCATCACGGCGGACTCTCGAAACACCATATATTTT. Protein sequence: CAITADSRNTIYF.

The CDR3 bases are TGCAGCGTTAGCGGGGGGCTAAACACCGGGGAGCTGTTTTTT. This sequence encodes CSVSGGLNTGELFF. The chain is built from TRBV29-1 and TRBJ2-2; TRBD2 matches at 9 bases. The CDR3 covers 14 residues. Trimming cost V 5 bases and J 2 bases; bases outside gene matches: 3. The V gene's germline CDR1 is SQVTM and CDR2 ANQGSEA.

This clone has more than one count but fewer than ten. The chain couples TRBV2 to TRBJ2-2; 10 bases align to TRBD1. CDR1 SNHLY and CDR2 FYNNEI come from the germline V gene. The CDR3 sequence is 15 residues long. V gave up 6 bases and J gave up 6 bases; unmatched junction bases: 7. The CDR3 nucleotides are TGTGCCAGCAGGGTCGAGACAGGGGGCTCCGGGGAGCTGTTTTTT. It codes for CASRVETGGSGELFF. Full variable domain (rest looked up from reference TRBV2 and TRBJ2-2): EPEVTQTPSHQVTQMGQEVILRCVPISNHLYFYWYRQILGQKVEFLVSFYNNEISEKSEIFDDQFSVERPDGSNFTLKIRSTKLEDSAMYFCASRVETGGSGELFFGEGSRLTVL.

As concerns this clone: Other DNA sequences within the sample encode an identical CDR3. The gene calls are TRBV4-1 and TRBJ1-1; 9 bases are shared with TRBD1. Looked up from germline, CDR1 is MGHRA and CDR2 is YSYEKL. There are 14 residues in the CDR3. V shed 3 bases, J shed 1 base, and the junction held 0 bases outside the gene matches. The chain's CDR3 is CASSQGQGNTEAFF. The CDR3 DNA sequence: TGCGCCAGCAGCCAGGGACAGGGGAACACTGAAGCTTTCTTT.

A word on this clone: One end of the junction fails to match germline, which may point to a read error. J is TRBJ2-3 and V is TRBV7-7; a weak D match, TRBD2 (7 bases). This CDR3 has 12 amino acids. CDR1 and CDR2 from the germline V gene are SSHAT and FNYEAQ (reference sequence). DNA of the CDR3: TGTGCTAGCAGCGAGAGGGGGGGTACGCAGTATTTT. Its translation: CASSERGGTQYF.

The CDR3 nucleotides read TGTGCCAGCGGCCGCTCCTACGAGCAGTACTTC. It is translated as CASGRSYEQYF. The chain uses TRBV27 and TRBJ2-7; no reliable D call. Trimming took off 8 bases at V and 0 bases at J, with 5 bases between the two ends. CDR1 MNHEY and CDR2 SMNVEV come from the germline V gene (reference sequence). There are 11 residues in the CDR3.

The chain is built from TRBV11-1 and TRBJ1-2; D ambiguous. Trimming removed 5 bases at V and 2 bases at J, with 12 bases between. The CDR3 extends over 14 amino acids. CDR1 is SGHAT and CDR2 is FQDESV in the germline V gene (reference sequence). This chain's CDR3 is CASSPAGTNYGYTF. CDR3 nucleotide sequence: TGTGCCAGCAGCCCGGCAGGAACGAACTATGGCTACACCTTC. Drawing the rest from reference TRBV11-1 and TRBJ1-2, the complete variable domain is EAEVAQSPRYKITEKSQAVAFWCDPISGHATLYWYRQILGQGPELLVQFQDESVVDDSQLPKDRFSAERLKGVDSTLKIQPAELGDSAMYLCASSPAGTNYGYTFGSGTRLTVV.

This clone was picked up one time. The chain couples TRBV5-6 to TRBJ2-3; D possibly corresponds to TRBD1 (6 bases). Germline V CDR1 and CDR2: SGHDT, YYEEEE. Trimming removed 4 bases at V and 13 bases at J, with 25 bases between. The CDR3 runs to 15 residues. The CDR3 here is CASSVGPQGKEQEYF. CDR3 in DNA: TGTGCCAGCAGCGTAGGGCCACAGGGTAAGGAACAGGAGTATTTT.

The chain links TRBV7-3 to TRBJ2-2; D not resolved. The CDR3 consists of 13 residues. Germline V gene sequence: CDR1 SGHTA, CDR2 FQGTGA. V shed 2 bases and J shed 5 bases, with 6 bases lying between them. Written as DNA, the CDR3 is TGTGCCAGCAGCTTATCAGTTACCGGGGAGCTGTTTTTT. Amino acids: CASSLSVTGELFF.

The rearrangement joins TRBV5-6 to TRBJ2-5; a weak D match, TRBD2 (7 bases). The CDR3 is 16 amino acids. Trimming stripped 0 bases from V and 4 bases from J, with 16 bases between. Germline-derived CDR1 and CDR2 are SGHDT and YYEEEE. The CDR3 nucleotides are TGTGCCAGCAGCTTGGAGGGGAGGGGGTTACGAGAGACCCAGTACTTC. Its protein product is CASSLEGRGLRETQYF.

Turning to this clone: Germline and junction disagree at one end, which may indicate a read error. Other DNA sequences in the sample encode the same CDR3. The chain links TRBV6-1 to TRBJ1-6; 8 bases are shared with TRBD1. Germline V gives CDR1 MNHNS, CDR2 SASEGT. The CDR3 is 18 amino acids. The chain's CDR3 is CASSAKTGGGSYNSPLHF. CDR3 bases: TGTGCCAGCAGTGCAAAAACAGGGGGAGGGTCCTATAATTCCCCCCTCCACTTT.

V usage is TRBV27 and J usage is TRBJ2-7; TRBD2 is a possible D gene (5 bases). The V end was cut by 5 bases, the J end by 3 bases, with 11 bases between. The CDR3 extends over 13 amino acids. The germline V gene has CDR1 MNHEY and CDR2 SMNVEV (reference sequence). CDR3 sequence (DNA): TGTGCCAGCAGTCAAGCGGCCGTCTACGAGCAGTACTTC. As protein: CASSQAAVYEQYF.